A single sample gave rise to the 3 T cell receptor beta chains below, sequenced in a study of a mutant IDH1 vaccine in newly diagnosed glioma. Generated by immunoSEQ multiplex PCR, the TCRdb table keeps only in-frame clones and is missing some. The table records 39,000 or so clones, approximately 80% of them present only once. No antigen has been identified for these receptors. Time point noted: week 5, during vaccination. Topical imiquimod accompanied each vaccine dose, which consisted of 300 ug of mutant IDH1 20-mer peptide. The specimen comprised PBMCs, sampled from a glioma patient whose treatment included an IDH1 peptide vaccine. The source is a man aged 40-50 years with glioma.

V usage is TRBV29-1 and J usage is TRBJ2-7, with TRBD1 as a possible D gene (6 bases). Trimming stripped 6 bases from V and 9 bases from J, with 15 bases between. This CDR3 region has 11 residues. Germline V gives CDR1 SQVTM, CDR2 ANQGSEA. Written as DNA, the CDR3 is TGCAGCGTGAGACAGGAGCGGTTGCAGTACTTC. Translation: CSVRQERLQYF.

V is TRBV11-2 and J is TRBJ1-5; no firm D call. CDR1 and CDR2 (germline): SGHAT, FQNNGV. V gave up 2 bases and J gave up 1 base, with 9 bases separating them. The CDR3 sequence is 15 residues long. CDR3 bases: TGTGCCAGCAGCTTAAGTACCCTAAGCAATCAGCCCCAGCATTTT. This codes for CASSLSTLSNQPQHF.

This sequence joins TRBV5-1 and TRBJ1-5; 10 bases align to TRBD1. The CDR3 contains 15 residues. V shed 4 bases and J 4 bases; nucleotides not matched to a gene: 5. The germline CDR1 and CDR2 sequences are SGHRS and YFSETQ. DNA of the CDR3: TGCGCCAGCAGCGCCGGGACAGGGGTGAATCAGCCCCAGCATTTT. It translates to CASSAGTGVNQPQHF.